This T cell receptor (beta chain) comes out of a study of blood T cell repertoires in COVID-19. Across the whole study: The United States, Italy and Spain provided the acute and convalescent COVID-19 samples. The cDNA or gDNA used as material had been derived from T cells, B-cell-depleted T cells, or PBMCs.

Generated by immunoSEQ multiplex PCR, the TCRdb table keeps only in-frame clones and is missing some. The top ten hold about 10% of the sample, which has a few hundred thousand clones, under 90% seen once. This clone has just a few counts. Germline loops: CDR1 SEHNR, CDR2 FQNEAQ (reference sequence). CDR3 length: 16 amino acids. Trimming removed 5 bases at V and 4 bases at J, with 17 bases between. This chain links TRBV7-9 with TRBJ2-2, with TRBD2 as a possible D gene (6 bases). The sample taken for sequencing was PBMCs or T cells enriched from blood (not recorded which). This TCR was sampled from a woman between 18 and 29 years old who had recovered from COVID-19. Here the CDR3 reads CASSPREPFPTGELFF. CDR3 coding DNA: TGTGCCAGCAGCCCCCGGGAGCCTTTTCCCACCGGGGAGCTGTTTTTT.